These T cell receptor beta chains were read from a single sample in a study of blood T cell repertoires in COVID-19. Assay: immunoSEQ multiplex PCR; the TCRdb copy retains only in-frame clones and omits some. Counted here are roughly 30,000 clones, roughly 93% occurring once; the ten biggest clones make up roughly 5%. The sequencing input was peripheral blood. The receptors shown here come from a human donor in a cohort sampled during active COVID-19. Each CDR3 is given with its conserved first and last residue. Each record gives: V gene, D gene, J gene, clone size, CDR3 protein, CDR3 DNA. D genes are given only for firm matches. Some rows have no size entry. The others give once, few or many, or a class for an expanded clone.

v_gene: TRBV7-9
d_gene: TRBD1
j_gene: TRBJ1-1
abundance: once
CDR3aa: CASSLVDRGNTEAFF
CDR3nt: TGTGCCAGCAGCTTAGTTGACAGGGGGAACACTGAAGCTTTCTTT

v_gene: TRBV28
d_gene: .
j_gene: TRBJ2-5
abundance: .
CDR3aa: CASSPLTRTQYF
CDR3nt: TGTGCCAGCAGTCCCTTGACTAGGACCCAGTACTTC

v_gene: TRBV3-1/TRBV3-2
d_gene: .
j_gene: TRBJ1-5
abundance: .
CDR3aa: CASSQDPVNQPQHF
CDR3nt: TGTGCCAGCAGCCAAGATCCCGTCAATCAGCCCCAGCATTTT

v_gene: TRBV19
d_gene: TRBD1
j_gene: TRBJ2-3
abundance: .
CDR3aa: CASTPLGDRGGTDTQYF
CDR3nt: TGTGCCAGTACTCCCCTGGGAGACAGGGGGGGCACAGATACGCAGTATTTT

v_gene: TRBV9
d_gene: TRBD1
j_gene: TRBJ1-2
abundance: .
CDR3aa: CASSRDSGYGYTF
CDR3nt: TGTGCCAGCAGCAGGGACAGTGGCTATGGCTACACCTTC

v_gene: TRBV4-1
d_gene: .
j_gene: TRBJ2-7
abundance: .
CDR3aa: CASSQPTVVVNEQYF
CDR3nt: TGCGCCAGCAGCCAACCCACAGTGGTGGTAAACGAGCAGTACTTC

v_gene: TRBV6-5
d_gene: TRBD1
j_gene: TRBJ1-1
abundance: .
CDR3aa: CASSYTRGRGNTEAFF
CDR3nt: TGTGCCAGCAGTTACACAAGGGGGCGGGGGAACACTGAAGCTTTCTTT

v_gene: TRBV10-3
d_gene: TRBD2
j_gene: TRBJ2-2
abundance: .
CDR3aa: CAISANVAGGATGELFF
CDR3nt: TGTGCCATCAGTGCGAACGTAGCGGGAGGGGCCACCGGGGAGCTGTTTTTT

v_gene: TRBV7-9
d_gene: TRBD1
j_gene: TRBJ1-4
abundance: once
CDR3aa: CASSSWTGANEKLFF
CDR3nt: TGTGCCAGCAGCTCGTGGACAGGGGCTAATGAAAAACTGTTTTTT

v_gene: TRBV11-2
d_gene: TRBD1
j_gene: TRBJ2-7
abundance: .
CDR3aa: CASSSIRDRGYEQYF
CDR3nt: TGTGCCAGCAGCTCAATCCGGGACAGGGGCTACGAGCAGTACTTC

v_gene: TRBV6-6
d_gene: .
j_gene: TRBJ1-6
abundance: .
CDR3aa: CASSYSGGYNSPLHF
CDR3nt: TGTGCCAGCAGTTACTCGGGGGGCTATAATTCACCCCTCCACTTT

v_gene: TRBV30
d_gene: TRBD1
j_gene: TRBJ2-7
abundance: .
CDR3aa: CASDRGTYEQYF
CDR3nt: TGTGCCTCCGACAGGGGCACCTACGAGCAGTACTTC

v_gene: TRBV25-1
d_gene: .
j_gene: TRBJ1-2
abundance: .
CDR3aa: CASRQGSYGYTF
CDR3nt: TGTGCCAGCAGACAGGGATCCTATGGCTACACCTTC

v_gene: TRBV6-5
d_gene: .
j_gene: TRBJ2-7
abundance: .
CDR3aa: CASSYPLEVGVEQYF
CDR3nt: TGTGCCAGCAGTTACCCCCTCGAGGTCGGTGTCGAGCAGTACTTC

v_gene: TRBV12-3/TRBV12-4
d_gene: .
j_gene: TRBJ1-4
abundance: .
CDR3aa: CASSAATNEKLFF
CDR3nt: TGTGCCAGCAGTGCAGCAACTAATGAAAAACTGTTTTTT

v_gene: TRBV10-2
d_gene: .
j_gene: TRBJ1-5
abundance: .
CDR3aa: CASRPGVLSNQPQHF
CDR3nt: TGCGCCAGCAGACCCGGTGTTCTTAGCAATCAGCCCCAGCATTTT

v_gene: TRBV11-2
d_gene: TRBD2
j_gene: TRBJ2-1
abundance: once
CDR3aa: CASSFTRVAGYNEQFF
CDR3nt: TGTGCCAGCAGCTTTACCAGGGTAGCGGGATACAATGAGCAGTTCTTC

v_gene: TRBV2
d_gene: TRBD1
j_gene: TRBJ1-5
abundance: .
CDR3aa: CASSAETGGGNQPQHF
CDR3nt: TGTGCCAGCAGCGCCGAGACAGGGGGCGGCAATCAGCCCCAGCATTTT

v_gene: TRBV5-6
d_gene: TRBD2
j_gene: TRBJ2-1
abundance: .
CDR3aa: CASSFVTGGSYNEQFF
CDR3nt: TGTGCCAGCAGTTTTGTTACGGGGGGCTCCTACAATGAGCAGTTCTTC

v_gene: TRBV5-1
d_gene: .
j_gene: TRBJ2-1
abundance: .
CDR3aa: CASSLPGNEQFF
CDR3nt: TGCGCCAGCAGCCTGCCAGGTAATGAGCAGTTCTTC

v_gene: TRBV12-5
d_gene: .
j_gene: TRBJ1-5
abundance: once
CDR3aa: CASGLRGNSNQPQHF
CDR3nt: TGTGCTAGTGGTTTGCGGGGAAATAGCAATCAGCCCCAGCATTTT

v_gene: TRBV6-5
d_gene: TRBD1
j_gene: TRBJ2-7
abundance: .
CDR3aa: CAACPKDRLYEQYF
CDR3nt: TGTGCCGCATGTCCGAAGGACAGGCTCTACGAGCAGTACTTC

v_gene: TRBV6-6
d_gene: TRBD1
j_gene: TRBJ1-1
abundance: .
CDR3aa: CASAGGTEAFF
CDR3nt: TGTGCCAGCGCAGGGGGAACTGAAGCTTTCTTT

v_gene: TRBV7-8
d_gene: TRBD1
j_gene: TRBJ1-1
abundance: once
CDR3aa: CASSPRRDRGNTEAFF
CDR3nt: TGTGCCAGCAGCCCGAGGCGGGACAGGGGGAACACTGAAGCTTTCTTT

v_gene: TRBV4-1
d_gene: .
j_gene: TRBJ1-5
abundance: .
CDR3aa: CASSQKEGLGNQPQHF
CDR3nt: TGCGCCAGCAGCCAAAAGGAGGGTTTGGGCAATCAGCCCCAGCATTTT

v_gene: TRBV3-1/TRBV3-2
d_gene: .
j_gene: TRBJ2-1
abundance: .
CDR3aa: CASSQEQGTFHNEQFF
CDR3nt: TGTGCCAGCAGCCAAGAGCAGGGGACCTTCCACAATGAGCAGTTCTTC

v_gene: TRBV7-3
d_gene: .
j_gene: TRBJ2-3
abundance: .
CDR3aa: CASSLTGPDTQYF
CDR3nt: TGTGCCAGCAGCTTAACGGGGCCAGATACGCAGTATTTT